This TCR beta chain appears in the sequencing data of a study of T cells in Graves' hyperthyroidism and ophthalmopathy (dated by TCRdb to 2018 to 2020). In terms of the full investigation: Peripheral blood was sampled at the time of initial diagnosis, prior to any treatment. To identify TCR V-J signatures that set the groups apart, the researchers used a discovery cohort of 100 patients, made up of under 45 with Graves' ophthalmopathy and 57 with stable Graves' hyperthyroidism. Prospective prediction of ophthalmopathy was tested in an independent validation cohort of approximately 19 hyperthyroidism patients and 15 to 17 patients who later progressed to ophthalmopathy. The 95 to 100 discovery patients were divided at random into training and test sets in a 7:3 ratio. The study also compared thyroid tissue and blood T-cell repertoires from 5 to 7 Graves' hyperthyroidism patients. Following sampling, methimazole starting at 30 mg daily was given to hyperthyroidism patients, and high-dose intravenous methylprednisolone was given to ophthalmopathy patients. The paper describes TCR Vbeta CDR3 sequencing of 130 to 150 peripheral blood samples, made up of some 42 ophthalmopathy patients, some 76 hyperthyroidism patients and some 17 progressor patients.

This clonotype came up many times. Its antigen target is currently unknown. Qualities for individual bases were not recorded, and no much larger clone is one base off. CDR1 KGHDR and CDR2 SFDVKD are derived from the germline V gene. From cysteine to phenylalanine, the CDR3 is 15 amino acids long. Only the CDR3 DNA is retained, 45 bases long and in frame from the first base. Trimming removed 9 bases from V and 3 bases from J, leaving 16 bases between the germline ends. A patient counted as having stable Graves' hyperthyroidism if no progression to ophthalmopathy occurred over 18 months of follow-up. Hyperthyroidism patients were aged 18 to 65 years and newly diagnosed, with disease duration of less than 2 months. Patients with uncontrolled infections, other autoimmune diseases, pregnancy or lactation were excluded. Clinical symptoms, serum thyroxine and TRAb, thyroid ultrasound, and orbital computed tomography formed the basis for the diagnoses. PBMCs were separated from approximately 10 ml of fresh peripheral blood using Ficoll-Paque density gradient centrifugation. Trizol reagent was used to extract total RNA, and RNA quality was then checked on an Agilent 2100 Bioanalyzer.

The TCR beta CDR3 regions were amplified from RNA transcripts. For the first round of RT-PCR on the TCR CDR3, the HTBI primer set was used together with the Qiagen OneStep RT-PCR kit. A second multiplex PCR round built the libraries, followed by size selection and purification. Libraries were sequenced paired-end with 100 bp reads on an Illumina HiSeq2000. In the authors' own workflow: Raw data were processed with SOAPnuke, discarding reads with adapters, uncalled bases, mean Phred below 15, or no exact constant-primer or identifier match. High-quality paired reads were merged using COPE v1.2.5, and each unique nucleotide sequence was defined as a clonotype. Clonotypes were aligned to IMGT TRBV, TRBD and TRBJ reference segments using MiTCR v1.1. Only V-J combinations with frequency above 0.0001, covering 99% to 99.2% of repertoires, were analysed. A TCS score was defined as the ratio of F50 (clonal expansion) to E x V (chaos), with BLOSUM62-based TCRdist applied between CDR3 peptides within each V-J. Welch's t-statistics and random forest reduced some 510 V-J features to roughly 13, which were used in a naive Bayes classifier (R e1071). TCRdb reanalyzed the raw reads on its own, using fastp at Q25 for trimming and MiXCR for clone calling, and kept in-frame beta chains. Under each unique CDR3 protein, matching rows form one entry showing the most common genes and DNA. The V and J calls were determined by TCRdb, not by the authors. A total of approximately 200,000 distinct CDR3 sequences appear in this sample, approximately 20% of them only once. Jointly, the top ten make up about 48% of the sample.

What the research found in general, with its limitations: No statistical method was used to fix the sample size in advance, and group allocation was not hidden from the investigators. Most expanded thyroid clonotypes (frequency above 0.001) were also found in blood, which suggests that blood repertoires may mirror thyroid immune responses. Ophthalmopathy was separated from stable hyperthyroidism by a 13 V-J signature model, with approximately 86% sensitivity and roughly 81% specificity obtained in cross-validation and 80%/75% obtained in testing. In validation, the model predicted progression to ophthalmopathy with over 60% sensitivity and less than 75% specificity, a median of 6.5 months before onset.

Sample: blood. The chain uses TRBV24-1 and TRBJ2-2, with TRBD2 tentatively as D gene (6 bases match). The TCR originated in a man aged 35-49 years with Graves' hyperthyroidism. CDR3 protein: CATQWGTADTGELFF. The DNA reads TGTGCCACCCAGTGGGGGACTGCGGACACCGGGGAGCTGTTTTTT.